This T cell receptor beta chain was identified during a study of blood T cell repertoires in COVID-19. Germline-derived CDR1 and CDR2 are SGHVS and FQNEAQ. V was pared by 1 base and J by 7 bases, with 13 bases between. The CDR3 is 14 amino acids. Assay used: immunoSEQ multiplex PCR; TCRdb lists only in-frame clones, some missing. The sample consists of more than 250,000 clones, 86% of them appearing once. This clone was seen more than once but under ten times. Sequencing was performed on peripheral blood. The chain combines TRBV7-8 with TRBJ1-2, with D unresolved. This TCR was recovered from a woman younger than 45 who had recovered from COVID-19. CDR3 sequence: CASSLGATLSGYTF. The CDR3 bases are TGTGCCAGCAGCTTAGGGGCAACGCTCTCTGGCTACACCTTC.